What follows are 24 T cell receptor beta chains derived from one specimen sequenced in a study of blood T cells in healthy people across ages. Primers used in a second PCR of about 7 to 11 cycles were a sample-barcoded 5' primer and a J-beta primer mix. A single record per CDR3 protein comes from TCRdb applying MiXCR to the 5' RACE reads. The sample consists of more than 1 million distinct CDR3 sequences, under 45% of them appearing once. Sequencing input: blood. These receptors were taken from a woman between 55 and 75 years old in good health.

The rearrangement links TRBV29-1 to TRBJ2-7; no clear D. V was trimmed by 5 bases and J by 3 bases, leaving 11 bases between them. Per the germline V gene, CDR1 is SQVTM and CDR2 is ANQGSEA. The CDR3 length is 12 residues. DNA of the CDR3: TGCAGCGTTCGAGGTGACGGCTACGAGCAGTACTTC. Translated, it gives CSVRGDGYEQYF.

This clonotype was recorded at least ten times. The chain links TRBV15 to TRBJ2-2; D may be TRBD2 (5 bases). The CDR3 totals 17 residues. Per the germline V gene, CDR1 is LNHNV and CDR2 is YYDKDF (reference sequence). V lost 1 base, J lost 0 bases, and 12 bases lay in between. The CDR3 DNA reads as TGTGCCACCAGCAGAGGATTTGGAGGCGCGAACACCGGGGAGCTGTTTTTT. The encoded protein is CATSRGFGGANTGELFF. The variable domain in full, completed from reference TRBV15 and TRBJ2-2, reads DAMVIQNPRYQVTQFGKPVTLSCSQTLNHNVMYWYQQKSSQAPKLLFHYYDKDFNNEADTPDNFQSRRPNTSFCFLDIRSPGLGDTAMYLCATSRGFGGANTGELFFGEGSRLTVL.

This chain's CDR3 is CASSYSISSSYEQYF. Written as DNA, the CDR3 is TGTGCCAGCAGTTACTCGATCTCCAGCTCCTACGAGCAGTACTTC. This sequence joins TRBV6-5 and TRBJ2-7; D gene unclear. Trimming removed 0 bases at V and 0 bases at J, with 9 bases between. Germline V gives CDR1 MNHEY, CDR2 SVGAGI. This CDR3 is built from 15 residues.

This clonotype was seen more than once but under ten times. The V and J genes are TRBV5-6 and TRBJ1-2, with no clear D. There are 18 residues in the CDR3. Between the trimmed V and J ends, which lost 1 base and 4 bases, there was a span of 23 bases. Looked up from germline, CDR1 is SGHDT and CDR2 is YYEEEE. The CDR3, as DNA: TGTGCCAGCAGCTTGTTGGTCGGACGGAAGGAGAAGGGCTATGGCTACACCTTC. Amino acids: CASSLLVGRKEKGYGYTF.

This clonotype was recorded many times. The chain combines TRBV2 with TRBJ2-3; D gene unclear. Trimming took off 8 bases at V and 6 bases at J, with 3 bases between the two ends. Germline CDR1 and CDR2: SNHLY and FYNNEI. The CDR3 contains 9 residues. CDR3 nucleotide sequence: TGTGCCAGCGGGGATACGCAGTATTTT. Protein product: CASGDTQYF. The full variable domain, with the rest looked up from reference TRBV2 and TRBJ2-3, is EPEVTQTPSHQVTQMGQEVILRCVPISNHLYFYWYRQILGQKVEFLVSFYNNEISEKSEIFDDQFSVERPDGSNFTLKIRSTKLEDSAMYFCASGDTQYFGPGTRLTVL.

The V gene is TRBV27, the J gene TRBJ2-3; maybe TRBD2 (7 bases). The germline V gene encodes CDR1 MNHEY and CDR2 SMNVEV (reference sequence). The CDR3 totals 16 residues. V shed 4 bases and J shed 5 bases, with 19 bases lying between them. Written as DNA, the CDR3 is TGTGCCAGCAGTTCCGTCAGCGGGACATTACAAGATACGCAGTATTTT. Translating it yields CASSSVSGTLQDTQYF.

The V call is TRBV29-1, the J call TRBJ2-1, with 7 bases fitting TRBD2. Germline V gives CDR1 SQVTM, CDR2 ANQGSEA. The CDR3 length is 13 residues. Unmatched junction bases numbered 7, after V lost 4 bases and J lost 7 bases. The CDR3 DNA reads TGCAGCGTTGGGGTACTAGCGCCAAATGAGCAGTTCTTC. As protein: CSVGVLAPNEQFF.

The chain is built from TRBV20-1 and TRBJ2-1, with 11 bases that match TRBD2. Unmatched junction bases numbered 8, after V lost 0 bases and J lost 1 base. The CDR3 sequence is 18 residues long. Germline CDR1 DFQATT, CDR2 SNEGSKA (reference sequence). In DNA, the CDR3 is TGCAGTGCTAGAGATCATGCTAGCGGGAGGCCTTCCTACAATGAGCAGTTCTTC. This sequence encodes CSARDHASGRPSYNEQFF.

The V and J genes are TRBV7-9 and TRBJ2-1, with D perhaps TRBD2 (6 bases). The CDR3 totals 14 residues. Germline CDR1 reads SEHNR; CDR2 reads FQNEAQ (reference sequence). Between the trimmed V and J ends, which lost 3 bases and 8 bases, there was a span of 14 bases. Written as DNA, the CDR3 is TGTGCCAGCAGCTTTAGGAGGTCGGGGGATGAGCAGTTCTTC. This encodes CASSFRRSGDEQFF. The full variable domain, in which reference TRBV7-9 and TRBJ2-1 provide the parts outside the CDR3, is DTGVSQNPRHKITKRGQNVTFRCDPISEHNRLYWYRQTLGQGPEFLTYFQNEAQLEKSRLLSDRFSAERPKGSFSTLEIQRTEQGDSAMYLCASSFRRSGDEQFFGPGTRLTVL.

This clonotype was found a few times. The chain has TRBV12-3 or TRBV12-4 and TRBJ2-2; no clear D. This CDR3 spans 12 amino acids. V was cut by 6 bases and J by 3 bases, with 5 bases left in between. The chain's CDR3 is CASRFDTGELFF. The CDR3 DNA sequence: TGTGCCAGCAGATTTGACACCGGGGAGCTGTTTTTT.

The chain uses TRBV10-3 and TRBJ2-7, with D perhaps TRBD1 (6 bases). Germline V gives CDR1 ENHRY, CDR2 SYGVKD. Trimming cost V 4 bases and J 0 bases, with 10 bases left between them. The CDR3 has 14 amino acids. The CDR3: CAISGDTSSYEQYF. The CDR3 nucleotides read TGTGCCATCAGTGGGGACACAAGCTCCTACGAGCAGTACTTC.

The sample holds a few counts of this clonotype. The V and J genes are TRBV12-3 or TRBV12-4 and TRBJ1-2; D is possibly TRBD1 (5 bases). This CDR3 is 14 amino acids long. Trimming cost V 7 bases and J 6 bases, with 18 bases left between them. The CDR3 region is CASTSGPGRNGYTF. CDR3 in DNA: TGTGCCAGCACTTCGGGACCGGGAAGGAATGGCTACACCTTC.

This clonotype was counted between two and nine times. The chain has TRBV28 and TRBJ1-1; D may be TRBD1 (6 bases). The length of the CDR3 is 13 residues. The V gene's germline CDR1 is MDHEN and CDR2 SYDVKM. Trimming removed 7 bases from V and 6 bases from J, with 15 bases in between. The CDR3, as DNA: TGTGCCAGCACCACGCCCGGGGGCCCTGAAGCTTTCTTT. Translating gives CASTTPGGPEAFF.

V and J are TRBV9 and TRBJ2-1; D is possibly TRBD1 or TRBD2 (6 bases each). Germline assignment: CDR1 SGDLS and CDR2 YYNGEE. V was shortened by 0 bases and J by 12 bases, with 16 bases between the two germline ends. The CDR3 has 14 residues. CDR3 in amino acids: CASSVGGGLAGQFF. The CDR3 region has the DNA TGTGCCAGCAGCGTAGGAGGGGGGCTAGCCGGGCAGTTCTTC.

CDR3 nucleotides: TGCAGCGTTGATGTGGACGGGAGCGATGAGCAGTTCTTC. Residues: CSVDVDGSDEQFF. The V and J genes are TRBV29-1 and TRBJ2-1; D is perhaps TRBD2 (6 bases). This CDR3 contains 13 residues. V was cut by 3 bases and J by 8 bases, with 14 bases left in between. Per the germline V gene, CDR1 is SQVTM and CDR2 is ANQGSEA.

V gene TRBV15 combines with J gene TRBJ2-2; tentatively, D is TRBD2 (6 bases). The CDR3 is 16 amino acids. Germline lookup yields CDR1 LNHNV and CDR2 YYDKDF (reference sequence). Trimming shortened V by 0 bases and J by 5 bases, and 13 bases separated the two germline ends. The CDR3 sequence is CATSRERTGVTGELFF. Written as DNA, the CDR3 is TGTGCCACCAGCAGAGAGAGAACGGGAGTGACCGGGGAGCTGTTTTTT.

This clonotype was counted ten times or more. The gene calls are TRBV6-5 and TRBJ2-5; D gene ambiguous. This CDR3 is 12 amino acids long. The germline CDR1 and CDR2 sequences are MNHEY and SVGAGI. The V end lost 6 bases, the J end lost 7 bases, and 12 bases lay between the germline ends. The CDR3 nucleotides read TGTGCCAGCAGCCCCCCTGTTGGGACCCAGTACTTC. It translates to CASSPPVGTQYF.

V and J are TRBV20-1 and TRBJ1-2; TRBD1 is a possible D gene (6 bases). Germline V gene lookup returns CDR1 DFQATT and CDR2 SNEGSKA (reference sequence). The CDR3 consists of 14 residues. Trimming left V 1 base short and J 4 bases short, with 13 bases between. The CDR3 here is CSARAAGASYGYTF. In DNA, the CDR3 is TGCAGTGCTAGAGCGGCAGGGGCCTCCTATGGCTACACCTTC.

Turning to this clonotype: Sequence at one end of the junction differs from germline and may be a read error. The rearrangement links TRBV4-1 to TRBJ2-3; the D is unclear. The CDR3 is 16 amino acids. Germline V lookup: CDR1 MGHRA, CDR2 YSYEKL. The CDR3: CASNQDGQSSTDTQYF. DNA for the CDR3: TGCGCCAGCAACCAAGACGGCCAGAGTAGCACAGATACGCAGTATTTT.

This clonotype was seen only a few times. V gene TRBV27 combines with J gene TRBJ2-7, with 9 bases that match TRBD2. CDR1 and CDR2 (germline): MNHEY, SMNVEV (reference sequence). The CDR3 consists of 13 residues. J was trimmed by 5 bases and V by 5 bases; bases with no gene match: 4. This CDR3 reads CASSRWTSDEQYF. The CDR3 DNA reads TGTGCCAGCAGTCGCTGGACTAGCGACGAGCAGTACTTC.

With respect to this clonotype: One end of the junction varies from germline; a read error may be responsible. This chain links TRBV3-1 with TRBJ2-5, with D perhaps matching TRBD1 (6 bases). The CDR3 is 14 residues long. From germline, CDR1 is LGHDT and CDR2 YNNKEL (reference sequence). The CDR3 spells CASSHYGGEETKYF. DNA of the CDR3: TGTGCCAGCAGCCATTATGGGGGCGAGGAGACCAAGTACTTC.

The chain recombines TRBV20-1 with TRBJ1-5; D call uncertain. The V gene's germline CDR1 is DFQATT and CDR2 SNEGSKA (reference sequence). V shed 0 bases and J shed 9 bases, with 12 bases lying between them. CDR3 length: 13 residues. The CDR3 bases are TGCAGTGCTAGAGACCTGACGGGAGGGCCCCAGCATTTT. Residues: CSARDLTGGPQHF.

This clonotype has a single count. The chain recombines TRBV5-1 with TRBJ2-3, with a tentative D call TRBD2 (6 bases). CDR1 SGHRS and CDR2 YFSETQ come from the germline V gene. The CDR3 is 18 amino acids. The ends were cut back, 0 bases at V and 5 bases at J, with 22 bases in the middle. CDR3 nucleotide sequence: TGCGCCAGCAGCTTGGAAGGGCACCGGGCCCCCGGGGGAGATACGCAGTATTTT. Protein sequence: CASSLEGHRAPGGDTQYF. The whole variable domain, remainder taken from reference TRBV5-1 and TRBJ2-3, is KAGVTQTPRYLIKTRGQQVTLSCSPISGHRSVSWYQQTPGQGLQFLFEYFSETQRNKGNFPGRFSGRQFSNSRSEMNVSTLELGDSALYLCASSLEGHRAPGGDTQYFGPGTRLTVL.

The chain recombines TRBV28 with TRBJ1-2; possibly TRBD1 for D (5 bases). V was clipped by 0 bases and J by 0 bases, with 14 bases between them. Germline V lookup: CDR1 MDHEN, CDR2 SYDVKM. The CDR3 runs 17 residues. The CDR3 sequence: CASSLWTGPTSNYGYTF. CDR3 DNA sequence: TGTGCCAGCAGTTTATGGACGGGGCCCACTTCTAACTATGGCTACACCTTC.